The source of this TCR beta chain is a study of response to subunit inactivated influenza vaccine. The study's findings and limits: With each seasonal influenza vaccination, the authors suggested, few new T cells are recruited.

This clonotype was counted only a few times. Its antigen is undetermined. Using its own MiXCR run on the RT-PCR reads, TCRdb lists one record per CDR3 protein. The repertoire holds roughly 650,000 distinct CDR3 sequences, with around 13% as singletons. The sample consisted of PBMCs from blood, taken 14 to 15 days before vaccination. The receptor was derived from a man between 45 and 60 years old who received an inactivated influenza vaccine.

The CDR3 nucleotides read TGTGCCAGCAGCGCACCATCAGGGGGCAGATACACTGAAGCTTTCTTT. Residues: CASSAPSGGRYTEAFF. This chain joins TRBV9 and TRBJ1-1; 8 bases are a match to TRBD1. V lost 3 bases and J lost 3; bases outside the gene matches: 10. Per the germline V gene, CDR1 is SGDLS and CDR2 is YYNGEE. There are 16 residues in the CDR3.